The 20 T cell receptor beta chains in this list originate from one sample, sequenced in a study of blood T cell dynamics during melanoma immunotherapy. The table came from immunoSEQ multiplex PCR; TCRdb's copy has only in-frame clones and leaves some out. The repertoire holds over 20,000 clones, with approximately 89% as singletons. Time point here: pre-treatment baseline. Source: blood, taken from a patient treated with checkpoint blockade. These receptors all come from a human donor with melanoma.

The CDR3 region is CASSHQGPSYGYTF. CDR3 nucleotides: TGTGCCAGTAGTCATCAGGGCCCCTCCTATGGCTACACCTTC. The chain couples TRBV19 to TRBJ1-2, with a tentative D call TRBD1 (5 bases). This CDR3 contains 14 residues. CDR1 and CDR2 (germline): LNHDA, SQIVND (reference sequence). V lost 5 bases to trimming and J lost 4 bases, with 14 bases between them.

The gene calls are TRBV12-5 and TRBJ2-5, with D perhaps matching TRBD2 (6 bases). The J call is uncertain, as TRBJ2-7 better fits the DNA end. There are 15 residues in the CDR3. Germline lookup yields CDR1 LGHNT and CDR2 FRNRAP. The CDR3 DNA is TGTGCTAGTGGTTTCCAAGGGACTGGCTCCTACGAGCAGTACTTC. Protein sequence: CASGFQGTGSYEQYF.

This rearrangement joins TRBV5-4 to TRBJ2-7, with 12 bases matching TRBD2. CDR3 length: 15 amino acids. The V and J ends lost 6 bases and 4 bases, in that order; junction bases with no gene match: 8. The germline CDR1 and CDR2 sequences are SGHNT and YYREEE (reference sequence). This chain's CDR3 is CASTSGTSGRYEQYF. The CDR3, as DNA: TGTGCCAGCACCTCCGGAACTAGCGGGAGGTACGAGCAGTACTTC.

This chain connects TRBV28 to TRBJ1-5; 9 nucleotides match TRBD1. This CDR3 is built from 17 residues. V lost 6 bases to trimming and J lost 4 bases; unmatched junction nucleotides: 13. Germline assignment: CDR1 MDHEN and CDR2 SYDVKM. The CDR3 region is CASSPDGTGRSNQPQHF. CDR3 nucleotide sequence: TGTGCCAGCAGCCCCGATGGGACAGGGAGAAGTAATCAGCCCCAGCATTTT.

The chain has TRBV2 and TRBJ2-1; 9 bases align to TRBD2. The CDR3 covers 15 residues. J lost 9 bases, V lost 3 bases, and 9 bases had no gene match. Germline V gene lookup returns CDR1 SNHLY and CDR2 FYNNEI. The CDR3 coding sequence is TGTGCCAGCAGTGATATGGCTAGCGGGGTGGGTGAGCAGTTCTTC. Its translation is CASSDMASGVGEQFF.

The rearrangement joins TRBV27 to TRBJ2-1, with 12 bases lining up with TRBD2. This CDR3 has 17 amino acids. Germline assignment: CDR1 MNHEY and CDR2 SMNVEV (reference sequence). J lost 0 bases, V lost 5 bases, and 5 bases had no gene match. The CDR3 sequence: CASSLRTSGASYNEQFF. The CDR3 DNA reads as TGTGCCAGCAGTCTAAGGACTAGCGGGGCCTCCTACAATGAGCAGTTCTTC.

The chain carries TRBV19 and TRBJ1-4; D uncertain. From germline, CDR1 is LNHDA and CDR2 SQIVND (reference sequence). Trimming removed 3 bases from V and 7 bases from J, with 6 bases in between. The CDR3 sequence is 12 residues long. This chain's CDR3 is CASSIPGEKLFF. The CDR3 DNA follows: TGTGCCAGTAGTATCCCGGGTGAAAAACTGTTTTTT.

J is TRBJ1-5 and V is TRBV13; D is uncertain. V dropped 2 bases and J dropped 9 bases, with 11 bases sitting between them. The length of the CDR3 is 13 residues. CDR1 and CDR2 (germline): PRHDT, FYEKMQ (reference sequence). The DNA of the CDR3 is TGTGCCAGCAGCTTAAAGGGTCTGGGGCCCCAGCATTTT. It is translated as CASSLKGLGPQHF.

V is TRBV18 and J is TRBJ1-6; 7 bases map to TRBD1. The junction had 12 bases not matched to a gene; V was cut back by 3 bases and J by 1 base. This CDR3 has 19 amino acids. Germline lookup yields CDR1 KGHSH and CDR2 LQKENI. CDR3 sequence reads: CASSPTGFSQGSYNSPLHF. CDR3 DNA sequence: TGTGCCAGCTCACCGACAGGGTTCTCTCAGGGGTCCTATAATTCACCCCTCCACTTT.

V and J are TRBV5-1 and TRBJ1-1; perhaps TRBD1 as D (5 bases). This CDR3 spans 14 amino acids. The germline gives CDR1 SGHRS, CDR2 YFSETQ. V lost 6 bases and J 3 bases, leaving 15 bases between the germline ends. CDR3 sequence (DNA): TGCGCCAGCAAAGGGGAGGTCCGGGACACTGAAGCTTTCTTT. It specifies CASKGEVRDTEAFF.

The chain links TRBV7-2 to TRBJ1-5; TRBD1 agrees at 9 bases. Germline V lookup: CDR1 SGHTA, CDR2 FQGNSA. Germline trimming cut 5 bases from V and 2 bases from J; bases unmatched to any gene: 7. The length of the CDR3 is 16 residues. CDR3 sequence (DNA): TGTGCCAGCAGCAAGGACAGGGGAAACGGCAATCAGCCCCAGCATTTT. Translated: CASSKDRGNGNQPQHF.

J is TRBJ2-1 and V is TRBV11-2; TRBD2 agrees at 7 bases. V was pared by 0 bases and J by 9 bases, with 5 bases of the junction left unmatched. This CDR3 is 14 amino acids long. Germline CDR1 reads SGHAT; CDR2 reads FQNNGV. The CDR3 spells CASSLDAGVGEQFF. CDR3 bases: TGTGCCAGCAGCTTAGACGCGGGAGTCGGTGAGCAGTTCTTC.

The rearrangement links TRBV5-6 to TRBJ2-1; 8 positions agree with TRBD1. The CDR3 runs to 15 residues. Germline V CDR1 and CDR2: SGHDT, YYEEEE. Losses at the gene ends were 3 bases for V and 3 bases for J; bases not matched to a gene: 5. The CDR3 DNA is TGTGCCAGCAGCTACAACAGGGGGAGCTACAATGAGCAGTTCTTC. As protein: CASSYNRGSYNEQFF.

The rearrangement uses TRBV6-6 and TRBJ1-1; D uncertain. The germline gives CDR1 MNHNY, CDR2 SVGAGI (reference sequence). This CDR3 comprises 11 residues. V was cut by 4 bases and J by 7 bases, with 7 bases left in between. The CDR3 coding sequence is TGTGCCAGCAGTTCCCGGGGTGAAGCTTTCTTT. This encodes CASSSRGEAFF.

The chain couples TRBV19 to TRBJ1-3, with TRBD1 matching 10 bases. This CDR3 is 14 amino acids long. Germline V gives CDR1 LNHDA, CDR2 SQIVND (reference sequence). Trimming cost V 6 bases and J 1 base; bases outside gene matches: 0. CDR3 DNA: TGTGCCAGTAGGGGACAGGGGTCTGGAAACACCATATATTTT. Translation gives CASRGQGSGNTIYF.

This chain joins TRBV19 and TRBJ2-5; no clear D gene. Deletions cut 6 bases from V and 9 bases from J, with 14 bases between. The CDR3 extends over 12 amino acids. Germline-derived CDR1 and CDR2 are LNHDA and SQIVND (reference sequence). The CDR3 region has the DNA TGTGCCAGTAGAGATGGCCCGGGTGCCCAGTACTTC. This translates into CASRDGPGAQYF.

The gene calls are TRBV30 and TRBJ1-2; D gene ambiguous. With 4 bases removed from V and 2 bases from J, the gap between germline ends came to 5 bases. This CDR3 has 11 residues. Germline CDR1 and CDR2: GTSNPN and SVGIG (reference sequence). Written as DNA, the CDR3 is TGTGCCTGGACCAAGAACTATGGCTACACCTTC. Translating it yields CAWTKNYGYTF. The full variable domain, its missing parts supplied by reference TRBV30 and TRBJ1-2, is SQTIHQWPATLVQPVGSPLSLECTVEGTSNPNLYWYRQAAGRGLQLLFYSVGIGQISSEVPQNLSASRPQDRQFILSSKKLLLSDSGFYLCAWTKNYGYTFGSGTRLTVV.

The chain recombines TRBV27 with TRBJ2-5, with D possibly matching TRBD2 (5 bases). This CDR3 spans 15 amino acids. Trimming cost V 0 bases and J 0 bases, with 8 bases left between them. Germline V gene sequence: CDR1 MNHEY, CDR2 SMNVEV (reference sequence). The CDR3 sequence is CASSLSRGYQETQYF. DNA of the CDR3: TGTGCCAGCAGTTTATCAAGAGGGTACCAAGAGACCCAGTACTTC.

The J gene is TRBJ1-1, the V gene TRBV9; D may be TRBD1 (5 bases). Germline V gene data show CDR1 as SGDLS and CDR2 as YYNGEE. Between the trimmed V and J ends, which lost 3 bases and 2 bases, there was a span of 11 bases. The CDR3 loop spans 14 amino acids. The CDR3 sequence is CASSALQGNTEAFF. The CDR3 nucleotides are TGTGCCAGCAGCGCACTCCAGGGTAACACTGAAGCTTTCTTT.

This clone was counted between two and nine times. The CDR3 region has the DNA TGTGCCAGTAATCAGGGCGAATTCGAGCAGTTCTTC. Its translation: CASNQGEFEQFF. This chain uses TRBV19 with TRBJ2-1; D may be TRBD1 (5 bases). V was clipped by 7 bases and J by 10 bases, with 14 bases between them. There are 12 residues in the CDR3. In germline, CDR1 is LNHDA, CDR2 SQIVND (reference sequence).